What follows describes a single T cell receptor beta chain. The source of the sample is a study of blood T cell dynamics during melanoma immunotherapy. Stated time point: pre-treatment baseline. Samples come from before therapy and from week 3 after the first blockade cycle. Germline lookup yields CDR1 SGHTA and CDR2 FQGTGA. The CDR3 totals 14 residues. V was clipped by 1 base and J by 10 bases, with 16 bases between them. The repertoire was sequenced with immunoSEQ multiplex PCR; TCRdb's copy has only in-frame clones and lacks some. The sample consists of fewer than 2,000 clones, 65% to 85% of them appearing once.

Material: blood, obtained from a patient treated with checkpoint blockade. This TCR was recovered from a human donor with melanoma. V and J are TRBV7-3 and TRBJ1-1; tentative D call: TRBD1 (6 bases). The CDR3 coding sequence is TGTGCCAGCAGCTTAATGGGACAATCAGGAACAGCTTTCTTT. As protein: CASSLMGQSGTAFF.